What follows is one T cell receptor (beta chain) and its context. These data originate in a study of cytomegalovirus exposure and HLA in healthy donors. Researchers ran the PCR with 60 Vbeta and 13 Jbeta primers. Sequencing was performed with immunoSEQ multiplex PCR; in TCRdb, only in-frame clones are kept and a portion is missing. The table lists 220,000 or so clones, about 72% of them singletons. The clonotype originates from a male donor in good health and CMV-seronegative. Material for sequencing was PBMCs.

The CDR3 bases are TGTGCCAGTAGTAAGGGACTAGCGGGAAACACCGGGGAGCTGTTTTTT. Translation gives CASSKGLAGNTGELFF. The chain carries TRBV19 and TRBJ2-2; TRBD2 matches at 13 bases. The CDR3 covers 16 residues. J lost 2 bases, V lost 4 bases, and 1 base had no gene match. Germline V gene data show CDR1 as LNHDA and CDR2 as SQIVND (reference sequence).